A selection of T cell receptor beta chains follows, all from one sample in a study of blood T cells in healthy people across ages. TCRdb analysed the 5' RACE reads with MiXCR anew, one entry per CDR3 protein. Here the sample spans a few hundred thousand distinct CDR3 sequences, about a quarter being singletons. These data also featured in a second study, about T cells of mothers and their children.

Sequencing used blood. The receptors originated from a boy aged 2 to 9 in good health. CDR3s include the opening cysteine and the closing phenylalanine or tryptophan. The D gene is left open where the match is weak. Clone size is not always given. Where it is, it says once, few, many or a class for expanded clones.

v_gene: TRBV7-2; d_gene: TRBD2; abundance: NA; j_gene: TRBJ2-1; len: 18; CDR3aa: CASSPTVLHSLTSGKQFF; CDR3nt: TGTGCCAGCAGCCCCACCGTCCTCCATTCCCTGACTAGCGGAAAGCAGTTCTTC
v_gene: TRBV7-8; d_gene: TRBD2; abundance: few; j_gene: TRBJ2-5; len: 16; CDR3aa: CASSLGGGAFMETQYF; CDR3nt: TGTGCCAGCAGCTTAGGCGGGGGGGCTTTTATGGAGACCCAGTACTTC
v_gene: TRBV12-3/TRBV12-4; d_gene: TRBD1; abundance: few; j_gene: TRBJ2-7; len: 13; CDR3aa: CATGQGAPYEQYF; CDR3nt: TGTGCCACCGGACAGGGGGCCCCCTACGAGCAGTACTTC
v_gene: TRBV5-1; d_gene: NA; abundance: few; j_gene: TRBJ1-2; len: 15; CDR3aa: CASRYGRDANYGYTF; CDR3nt: TGCGCCAGCAGATATGGCAGGGACGCTAACTATGGCTACACCTTC
v_gene: TRBV20-1; d_gene: TRBD2; abundance: NA; j_gene: TRBJ2-7; len: 16; CDR3aa: CSARDPLAGVNYEQYF; CDR3nt: TGCAGTGCTAGAGATCCCCTAGCGGGAGTTAACTACGAGCAGTACTTC
v_gene: TRBV5-1; d_gene: NA; abundance: NA; j_gene: TRBJ2-3; len: 14; CDR3aa: CASSLVGLSDTQYF; CDR3nt: TGCGCCAGCAGCTTGGTGGGATTGTCAGATACGCAGTATTTT
v_gene: TRBV5-4; d_gene: NA; abundance: NA; j_gene: TRBJ1-6; len: 16; CDR3aa: CASSSGGGSYNSPLHF; CDR3nt: TGTGCCAGCAGCTCGGGAGGGGGCTCCTATAATTCACCCCTCCACTTT
v_gene: TRBV15; d_gene: NA; abundance: NA; j_gene: TRBJ2-3; len: 14; CDR3aa: CATSTPDRQDTQYF; CDR3nt: TGTGCCACCAGTACTCCTGACAGACAAGATACGCAGTATTTT
v_gene: TRBV7-9; d_gene: NA; abundance: NA; j_gene: TRBJ2-3; len: 16; CDR3aa: CASSLGQGGTTDTQYF; CDR3nt: TGTGCCAGCAGCTTAGGGCAAGGGGGGACGACAGATACGCAGTATTTT
v_gene: TRBV12-3/TRBV12-4; d_gene: TRBD2; abundance: few; j_gene: TRBJ2-7; len: 15; CDR3aa: CASSTGLALSYEQYF; CDR3nt: TGTGCCAGCAGTACCGGACTAGCTCTGTCCTACGAGCAGTACTTC
v_gene: TRBV7-2; d_gene: TRBD1; abundance: NA; j_gene: TRBJ1-4; len: 15; CDR3aa: CASSADRVPNEKLFF; CDR3nt: TGTGCCAGCAGCGCGGACAGGGTCCCCAATGAAAAACTGTTTTTT
v_gene: TRBV18; d_gene: NA; abundance: NA; j_gene: TRBJ2-5; len: 15; CDR3aa: CASSTTGWNQETQYF; CDR3nt: TGTGCCAGCTCAACCACAGGTTGGAACCAAGAGACCCAGTACTTC
v_gene: TRBV7-9; d_gene: NA; abundance: once; j_gene: TRBJ2-7; len: 15; CDR3aa: CASSFPSGAEYEQYF; CDR3nt: TGTGCCAGCAGCTTCCCCTCAGGTGCGGAGTACGAGCAGTACTTC
v_gene: TRBV20-1; d_gene: NA; abundance: NA; j_gene: TRBJ2-1; len: 17; CDR3aa: CSARDGGRGWSYNEQFF; CDR3nt: TGCAGTGCTAGAGATGGGGGGCGGGGCTGGTCCTACAATGAGCAGTTCTTC
v_gene: TRBV20-1; d_gene: NA; abundance: NA; j_gene: TRBJ1-5; len: 13; CDR3aa: CSARFGTDQPQHF; CDR3nt: TGCAGTGCTAGGTTCGGGACTGATCAGCCCCAGCATTTT
v_gene: TRBV7-2; d_gene: TRBD2; abundance: few; j_gene: TRBJ2-1; len: 18; CDR3aa: CASSSRLAVKSSYNEQFF; CDR3nt: TGTGCCAGCAGCTCGAGACTAGCGGTCAAGAGCTCCTACAATGAGCAGTTCTTC
v_gene: TRBV24-1; d_gene: NA; abundance: NA; j_gene: TRBJ2-3; len: 13; CDR3aa: CATGADSTDTQYF; CDR3nt: TGTGCCACCGGGGCGGACAGCACAGATACGCAGTATTTT
v_gene: TRBV13; d_gene: TRBD1; abundance: NA; j_gene: TRBJ2-5; len: 16; CDR3aa: CASSLRPGTGAGEQYF; CDR3nt: TGTGCCAGCAGTTTAAGACCCGGGACAGGGGCCGGGGAGCAGTACTTC
v_gene: TRBV11-2; d_gene: NA; abundance: NA; j_gene: TRBJ2-3; len: 18; CDR3aa: CASSDSLRRSEPTDTQYF; CDR3nt: TGTGCCAGCAGCGACTCTCTAAGGCGTTCGGAGCCTACAGATACGCAGTATTTT
v_gene: TRBV9; d_gene: NA; abundance: NA; j_gene: TRBJ2-3; len: 15; CDR3aa: CASSVGGGPTDTQYF; CDR3nt: TGTGCCAGCAGCGTTGGGGGAGGACCAACAGATACGCAGTATTTT
v_gene: TRBV27; d_gene: TRBD2; abundance: few; j_gene: TRBJ2-7; len: 15; CDR3aa: CASSFSLAGTYEQYF; CDR3nt: TGTGCCAGCAGTTTTAGCCTAGCGGGGACCTACGAGCAGTACTTC
v_gene: TRBV3-1; d_gene: TRBD2; abundance: NA; j_gene: TRBJ2-7; len: 17; CDR3aa: CASSRRPGLAVAYEQYF; CDR3nt: TGTGCCAGCAGCCGGAGACCGGGACTAGCGGTAGCCTACGAGCAGTACTTC
v_gene: TRBV4-1; d_gene: NA; abundance: NA; j_gene: TRBJ1-5; len: 13; CDR3aa: CASSQVVSSPQHF; CDR3nt: TGCGCCAGCAGCCAAGTCGTTTCCAGCCCCCAGCATTTT
v_gene: TRBV12-3/TRBV12-4; d_gene: NA; abundance: few; j_gene: TRBJ2-5; len: 16; CDR3aa: CASSKLTAAVFEEQYF; CDR3nt: TGTGCCAGCAGCAAATTGACAGCGGCCGTTTTCGAGGAGCAGTACTTC
v_gene: TRBV7-9; d_gene: NA; abundance: few; j_gene: TRBJ1-4; len: 14; CDR3aa: CASSLHGASEKLFF; CDR3nt: TGTGCCAGCAGCTTACACGGGGCTAGTGAAAAACTGTTTTTT
v_gene: TRBV25-1; d_gene: NA; abundance: NA; j_gene: TRBJ1-4; len: 15; CDR3aa: CASSDRDLANEKLFF; CDR3nt: TGTGCCAGCAGTGACAGGGATTTAGCTAATGAAAAACTGTTTTTT
v_gene: TRBV7-2; d_gene: NA; abundance: few; j_gene: TRBJ1-5; len: 14; CDR3aa: CASSLRGGGQPQHF; CDR3nt: TGTGCCAGCAGCTTACGGGGAGGGGGACAGCCCCAGCATTTT
v_gene: TRBV10-3; d_gene: TRBD2; abundance: NA; j_gene: TRBJ2-3; len: 15; CDR3aa: CAISLAGGPTDTQYF; CDR3nt: TGTGCCATCAGTCTAGCGGGAGGCCCCACAGATACGCAGTATTTT
v_gene: TRBV5-1; d_gene: TRBD2; abundance: few; j_gene: TRBJ2-1; len: 16; CDR3aa: CASSPNPGLALIEQFF; CDR3nt: TGCGCCAGCAGCCCCAATCCGGGACTAGCCCTCATTGAGCAGTTCTTC
v_gene: TRBV25-1; d_gene: NA; abundance: NA; j_gene: TRBJ2-5; len: 15; CDR3aa: CASSDPGGTPQTQYF; CDR3nt: TGTGCCAGCAGTGATCCTGGCGGGACTCCCCAGACCCAGTACTTC
v_gene: TRBV27; d_gene: TRBD2; abundance: few; j_gene: TRBJ2-1; len: 17; CDR3aa: CASSPPDVAGVYNEQFF; CDR3nt: TGTGCCAGCAGTCCCCCAGACGTGGCGGGAGTCTACAATGAGCAGTTCTTC
v_gene: TRBV7-9; d_gene: NA; abundance: NA; j_gene: TRBJ2-1; len: 13; CDR3aa: CASSSRGPNEQFF; CDR3nt: TGTGCCAGCAGCTCCAGGGGTCCCAATGAGCAGTTCTTC
v_gene: TRBV6-2/TRBV6-3; d_gene: TRBD2; abundance: few; j_gene: TRBJ2-5; len: 13; CDR3aa: CASSMTGTKTQYF; CDR3nt: TGTGCCAGCAGTATGACCGGGACTAAGACCCAGTACTTC
v_gene: TRBV28; d_gene: TRBD1; abundance: NA; j_gene: TRBJ2-5; len: 15; CDR3aa: CASSPLRQGQETQYF; CDR3nt: TGTGCCAGCAGTCCCCTGAGACAGGGCCAAGAGACCCAGTACTTC
v_gene: TRBV7-7; d_gene: NA; abundance: few; j_gene: TRBJ2-5; len: 13; CDR3aa: CATSRGGLETQYF; CDR3nt: TGTGCTACCAGCAGGGGGGGTTTGGAGACCCAGTACTTC
v_gene: TRBV28; d_gene: NA; abundance: NA; j_gene: TRBJ2-7; len: 14; CDR3aa: CASSFGQETYEQYF; CDR3nt: TGTGCCAGCAGTTTTGGGCAGGAGACCTACGAGCAGTACTTC
v_gene: TRBV2; d_gene: TRBD1; abundance: few; j_gene: TRBJ2-1; len: 16; CDR3aa: CASSEEGDSFYNEQFF; CDR3nt: TGTGCCAGCAGTGAAGAAGGGGACAGTTTTTACAATGAGCAGTTCTTC
v_gene: TRBV12-3/TRBV12-4; d_gene: NA; abundance: many; j_gene: TRBJ2-5; len: 15; CDR3aa: CASSLDRVGGETQYF; CDR3nt: TGTGCCAGCAGTTTAGACAGGGTTGGAGGGGAGACCCAGTACTTC
v_gene: TRBV13; d_gene: NA; abundance: many; j_gene: TRBJ1-1; len: 17; CDR3aa: CASSLLPGRLVGTEAFF; CDR3nt: TGTGCCAGCAGCCTTTTACCGGGACGCCTGGTAGGGACTGAAGCTTTCTTT
v_gene: TRBV5-1; d_gene: TRBD1; abundance: few; j_gene: TRBJ1-5; len: 16; CDR3aa: CASSFGDSYSNQPQHF; CDR3nt: TGCGCCAGCAGCTTTGGGGACAGTTATAGCAATCAGCCCCAGCATTTT
v_gene: TRBV5-1; d_gene: NA; abundance: NA; j_gene: TRBJ2-7; len: 14; CDR3aa: CASSLVEGSDEQYF; CDR3nt: TGCGCCAGCAGCTTGGTTGAGGGTTCCGACGAGCAGTACTTC
v_gene: TRBV4-1; d_gene: NA; abundance: NA; j_gene: TRBJ2-5; len: 14; CDR3aa: CASSPGTQKETQYF; CDR3nt: TGCGCCAGCAGCCCCGGGACTCAAAAAGAGACCCAGTACTTC
v_gene: TRBV4-3; d_gene: NA; abundance: NA; j_gene: TRBJ1-2; len: 16; CDR3aa: CASSQGGRGANYGYTF; CDR3nt: TGCGCCAGCAGCCAAGGGGGGAGGGGAGCTAACTATGGCTACACCTTC
v_gene: TRBV5-1; d_gene: NA; abundance: NA; j_gene: TRBJ2-3; len: 13; CDR3aa: CASSLSSGDTQYF; CDR3nt: TGCGCCAGCAGCTTGTCATCCGGAGATACGCAGTATTTT
v_gene: TRBV20-1; d_gene: TRBD1; abundance: NA; j_gene: TRBJ2-2; len: 17; CDR3aa: CSARVVTGDFNTGELFF; CDR3nt: TGCAGTGCTAGGGTGGTGACAGGGGATTTTAACACCGGGGAGCTGTTTTTT
v_gene: TRBV12-3/TRBV12-4; d_gene: NA; abundance: NA; j_gene: TRBJ2-3; len: 13; CDR3aa: CASSPPPLDTQYF; CDR3nt: TGTGCCAGCAGCCCCCCGCCCCTAGATACGCAGTATTTT
v_gene: TRBV4-2; d_gene: NA; abundance: NA; j_gene: TRBJ2-2; len: 16; CDR3aa: CASSPSPGGRSGELFF; CDR3nt: TGTGCCAGCAGCCCGTCCCCCGGGGGCCGATCCGGGGAGCTGTTTTTT
v_gene: TRBV10-3; d_gene: NA; abundance: few; j_gene: TRBJ2-2; len: 16; CDR3aa: CAISDGGLLGAGELFF; CDR3nt: TGTGCCATCAGTGATGGGGGACTGCTGGGCGCCGGGGAGCTGTTTTTT